This T cell receptor beta chain originates from a study of T-cell reconstitution after alpha-beta-depleted transplantation in children. Germline lookup yields CDR1 SGDLS and CDR2 YYNGEE. The CDR3 is made up of 17 amino acids. J gave up 0 bases and V 0 bases, and 4 bases lay outside the gene matches. At least ten counts were recorded for this clonotype. TCRbeta library construction was performed incorporating unique molecular identifiers. TCRdb recomputed calls from the PCR reads with MiXCR, one row per CDR3 protein. The repertoire includes hundreds of thousands of distinct CDR3 sequences, around 11% of them detected once, and approximately 2.9% sits in the top ten.

The source was PBMCs from the stem cell graft donor, collected from the stem cell graft. This receptor was identified in a human donor who donated a stem cell graft to a child with acute lymphoblastic leukemia. V usage is TRBV9 and J usage is TRBJ2-2; TRBD2 matches 8 bases. CDR3 coding DNA: TGTGCCAGCAGCGTAGCAACTAGCGGTACGAACACCGGGGAGCTGTTTTTT. This gives the protein CASSVATSGTNTGELFF.